This TCR beta chain was captured in a study of shared T cell receptors in the human thymus. Data came from immunoSEQ multiplex PCR; TCRdb stores just in-frame clones and leaves some out. The top ten clones hold about 0.014% of a sample with hundreds of thousands of clones, around three quarters of them seen once. The same specimen was also included in a second study, on human thymus T cells.

The sequence came from a boy less than two years old with a congenital heart defect. The sample taken for sequencing was thymocytes.

In DNA form, the CDR3 reads TGTGCCAGCAGCGGACAGGGACCGGACACCATATATTTT. It specifies CASSGQGPDTIYF. The chain employs TRBV5-4 and TRBJ1-3; 8 bases align to TRBD1. Germline assignment: CDR1 SGHNT and CDR2 YYREEE (reference sequence). V dropped 4 bases and J dropped 8; count of bases not matched to a gene: 5. The CDR3 has 13 residues.